This T cell receptor beta chain emerged from a study of T cells in Graves' hyperthyroidism and ophthalmopathy. Amplification yielded TCR beta CDR3 regions, with RNA transcripts as the source. HTBI primers were the set used in a first-round RT-PCR of the TCR CDR3. From the multiplex PCR reads, TCRdb called clonotypes with MiXCR, one entry per CDR3 protein. The sample comprises 730,000 or so distinct CDR3 sequences, about 17% of which are singletons, and approximately 15% rests with the top ten. Trimming cost V 1 base and J 4 bases, with 7 bases left between them. This CDR3 is 13 amino acids long. The germline V gene has CDR1 SEHNR and CDR2 FQNEAQ (reference sequence). This clonotype was counted between two and nine times.

Sequencing input: blood. The gene calls are TRBV7-9 and TRBJ1-2; D is uncertain. The TCR originated in a woman between 50 and 59 years old with Graves' hyperthyroidism that later progressed to Graves' ophthalmopathy. As DNA, the CDR3 is TGTGCCAGCAGCTTAGACGGCCGCTATGGCTACACCTTC. It yields the protein CASSLDGRYGYTF.